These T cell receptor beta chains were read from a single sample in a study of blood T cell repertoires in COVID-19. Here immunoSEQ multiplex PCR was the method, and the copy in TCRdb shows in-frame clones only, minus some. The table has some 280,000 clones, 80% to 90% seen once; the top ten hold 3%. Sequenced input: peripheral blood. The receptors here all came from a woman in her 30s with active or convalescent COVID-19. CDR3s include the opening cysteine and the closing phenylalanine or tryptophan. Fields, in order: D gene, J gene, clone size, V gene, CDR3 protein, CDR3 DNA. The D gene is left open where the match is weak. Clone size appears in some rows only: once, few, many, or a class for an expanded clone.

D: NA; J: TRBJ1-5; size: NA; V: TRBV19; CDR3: CASSITFRQGPPQHF; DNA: TGTGCCAGTAGTATTACGTTTCGTCAGGGCCCGCCCCAGCATTTT
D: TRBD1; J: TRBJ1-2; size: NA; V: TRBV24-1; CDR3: CATSDPTGNYGYTF; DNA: TGTGCCACCAGTGACCCGACAGGGAACTATGGCTACACCTTC
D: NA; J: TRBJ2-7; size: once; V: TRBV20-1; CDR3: CSAPLTYEQYF; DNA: TGCAGTGCGCCTCTAACCTACGAGCAGTACTTC
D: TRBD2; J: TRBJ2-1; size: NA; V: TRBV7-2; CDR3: CASSSAAGGLYNEQFF; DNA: TGTGCCAGCAGCTCAGCCGCGGGGGGGCTCTACAATGAGCAGTTCTTC
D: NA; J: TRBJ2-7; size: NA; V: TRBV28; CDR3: CASSGSYEQYF; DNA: TGTGCCAGTTCAGGGTCCTACGAGCAGTACTTC
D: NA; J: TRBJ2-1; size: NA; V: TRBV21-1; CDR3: CASILEGTGARGQFF; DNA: TGTGCCAGCATCCTTGAGGGGACAGGGGCCAGGGGGCAGTTCTTC
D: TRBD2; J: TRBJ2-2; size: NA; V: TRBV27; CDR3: CASSLRGLAGGDRRYTGELFF; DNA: TGTGCCAGCAGTTTAAGGGGACTAGCGGGGGGGGATCGAAGATACACCGGGGAGCTGTTTTTT
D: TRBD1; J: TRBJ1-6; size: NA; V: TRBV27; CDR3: CASSFQRTGESPLHF; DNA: TGTGCCAGCAGTTTTCAACGGACAGGGGAGTCACCCCTCCACTTT
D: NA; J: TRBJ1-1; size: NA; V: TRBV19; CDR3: CASRHTGTEAFF; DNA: TGTGCCAGTAGGCATACAGGGACTGAAGCTTTCTTT
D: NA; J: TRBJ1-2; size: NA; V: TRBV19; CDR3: CASRLENYGYTF; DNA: TGTGCCAGTAGATTAGAAAACTATGGCTACACCTTC
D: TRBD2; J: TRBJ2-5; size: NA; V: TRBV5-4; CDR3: CASSFPQRGPQETQYF; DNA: TGTGCCAGCAGCTTTCCCCAGCGGGGGCCCCAAGAGACCCAGTACTTC
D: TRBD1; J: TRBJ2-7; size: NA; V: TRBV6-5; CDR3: CASARDRGIEQYF; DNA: TGTGCCAGCGCCCGGGACAGGGGGATAGAGCAGTACTTC
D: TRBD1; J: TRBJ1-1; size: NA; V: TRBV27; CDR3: CASSLRGQGYSEAFF; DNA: TGTGCCAGCAGTTTAAGGGGACAGGGGTACAGTGAAGCTTTCTTT
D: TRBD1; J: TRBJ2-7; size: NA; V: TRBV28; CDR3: CASSRTGQLSEQYF; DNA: TGTGCCAGCAGTCGGACAGGGCAGTTATCCGAGCAGTACTTC
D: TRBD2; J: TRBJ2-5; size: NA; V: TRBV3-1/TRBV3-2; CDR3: CASSGTSGETQYF; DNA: TGTGCCAGCAGCGGGACTAGCGGGGAGACCCAGTACTTC
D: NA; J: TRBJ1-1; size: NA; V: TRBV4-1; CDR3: CASSQQPQGLLGLNTEAFF; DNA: TGCGCCAGCAGCCAACAACCACAGGGTCTCCTCGGACTGAACACTGAAGCTTTCTTT
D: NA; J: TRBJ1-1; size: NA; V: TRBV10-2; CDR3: CASKYRDGTEAFF; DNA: TGCGCCAGCAAATACAGGGATGGCACTGAAGCTTTCTTT
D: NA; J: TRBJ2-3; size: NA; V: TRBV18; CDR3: CASSPRENPVPGTDTQYF; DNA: TGTGCCAGCTCACCAAGGGAGAACCCCGTCCCAGGCACAGATACGCAGTATTTT
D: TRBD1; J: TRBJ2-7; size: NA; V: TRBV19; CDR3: CASSGDRSREQYF; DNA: TGTGCCAGTAGTGGGGACAGGTCTCGGGAGCAGTACTTC
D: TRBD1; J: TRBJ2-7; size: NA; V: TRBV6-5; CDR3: CASSRTGPSYEQYF; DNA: TGTGCCAGCAGTCGGACAGGGCCCTCCTACGAGCAGTACTTC
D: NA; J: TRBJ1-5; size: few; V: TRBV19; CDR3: CASRREGTGTQYSNQPQHF; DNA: TGTGCCAGTAGGAGGGAGGGAACAGGGACCCAATATAGCAATCAGCCCCAGCATTTT
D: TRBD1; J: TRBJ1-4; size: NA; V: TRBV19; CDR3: CASSLYRGIGEKLFF; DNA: TGTGCCAGTAGTCTTTACAGGGGAATTGGGGAAAAACTGTTTTTT
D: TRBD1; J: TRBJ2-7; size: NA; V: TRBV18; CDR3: CASSPPVGGHEQYF; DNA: TGTGCCAGCTCACCACCGGTAGGGGGCCACGAGCAGTACTTC
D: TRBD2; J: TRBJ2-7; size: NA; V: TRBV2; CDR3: CASTGLGEQYF; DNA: TGTGCCAGCACGGGACTAGGCGAGCAGTACTTC
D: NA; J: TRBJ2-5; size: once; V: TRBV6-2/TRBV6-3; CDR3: CASSYSRGNAETQYF; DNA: TGTGCCAGCAGTTACTCCCGGGGTAATGCAGAGACCCAGTACTTC
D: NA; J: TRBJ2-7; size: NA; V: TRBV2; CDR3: CASSIRRDTYSYEQYF; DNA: TGTGCCAGCAGTATTCGCCGGGACACTTACTCCTACGAGCAGTACTTC
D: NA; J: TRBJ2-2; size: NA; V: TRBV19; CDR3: CASSIDDRAGELFF; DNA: TGTGCCAGTAGTATAGACGACCGGGCCGGGGAGCTGTTTTTT
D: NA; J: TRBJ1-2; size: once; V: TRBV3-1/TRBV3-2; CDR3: CASSRDMGGYTF; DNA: TGTGCCAGCAGCCGGGACATGGGTGGCTACACCTTC
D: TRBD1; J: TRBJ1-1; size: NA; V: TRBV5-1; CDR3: CASSLRTGGELTEAFF; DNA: TGCGCCAGCAGCCTAAGGACAGGGGGCGAATTGACTGAAGCTTTCTTT
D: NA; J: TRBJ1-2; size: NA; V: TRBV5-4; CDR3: CASSSLLTTAGGYTF; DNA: TGTGCCAGCAGCTCACTACTTACTACTGCTGGTGGCTACACCTTC
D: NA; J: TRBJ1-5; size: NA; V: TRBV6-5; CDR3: CASRGVRGSNQPQHF; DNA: TGTGCCAGCAGAGGGGTACGTGGCAGCAATCAGCCCCAGCATTTT
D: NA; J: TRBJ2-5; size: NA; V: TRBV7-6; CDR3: CASSFQGGQETQYF; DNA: TGTGCCAGCAGCTTCCAGGGCGGACAAGAGACCCAGTACTTC
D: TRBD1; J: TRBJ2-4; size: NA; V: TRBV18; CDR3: CASSPGTGIAGNIQYF; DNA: TGTGCCAGCTCACCAGGGACAGGGATTGCTGGAAACATTCAGTACTTC
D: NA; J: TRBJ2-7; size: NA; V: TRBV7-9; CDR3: CASSLGRSFYEQYF; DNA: TGTGCCAGCAGCTTGGGCAGATCTTTCTACGAGCAGTACTTC
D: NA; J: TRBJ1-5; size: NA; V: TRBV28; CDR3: CASSPGWQPQHF; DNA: TGTGCCAGCAGTCCAGGGTGGCAGCCCCAGCATTTT
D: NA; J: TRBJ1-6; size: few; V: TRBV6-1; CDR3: CASSEVGFNSPLHF; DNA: TGTGCCAGCAGTGAAGTCGGGTTTAATTCACCCCTCCACTTT
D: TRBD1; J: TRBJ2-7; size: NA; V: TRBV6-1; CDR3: CASSGPGQGSWGYYEQYF; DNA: TGTGCCAGCAGTGGCCCGGGACAGGGGTCGTGGGGGTACTACGAGCAGTACTTC
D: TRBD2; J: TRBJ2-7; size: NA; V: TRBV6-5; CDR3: CASRLVGLASEQYF; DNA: TGTGCCAGCCGTCTCGTGGGACTAGCGTCCGAGCAGTACTTC
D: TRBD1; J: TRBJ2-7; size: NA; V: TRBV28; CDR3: CASSWSTGNEQYF; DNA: TGTGCCAGCAGTTGGTCGACAGGGAACGAGCAGTACTTC